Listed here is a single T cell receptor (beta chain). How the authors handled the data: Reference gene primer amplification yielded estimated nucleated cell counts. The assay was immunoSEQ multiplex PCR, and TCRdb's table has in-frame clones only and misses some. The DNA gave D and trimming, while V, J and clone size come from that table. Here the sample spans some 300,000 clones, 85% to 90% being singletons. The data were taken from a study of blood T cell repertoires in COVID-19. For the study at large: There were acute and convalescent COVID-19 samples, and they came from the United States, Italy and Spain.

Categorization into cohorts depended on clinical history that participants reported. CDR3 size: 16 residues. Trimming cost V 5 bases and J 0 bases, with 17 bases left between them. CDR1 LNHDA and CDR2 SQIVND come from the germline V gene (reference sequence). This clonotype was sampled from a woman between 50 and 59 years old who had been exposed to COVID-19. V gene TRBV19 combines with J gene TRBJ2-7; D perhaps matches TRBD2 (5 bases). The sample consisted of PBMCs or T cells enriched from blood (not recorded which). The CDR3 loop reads CASSPPVGLSSYEQYF. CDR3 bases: TGTGCCAGTAGTCCACCCGTTGGACTGAGCTCCTACGAGCAGTACTTC.